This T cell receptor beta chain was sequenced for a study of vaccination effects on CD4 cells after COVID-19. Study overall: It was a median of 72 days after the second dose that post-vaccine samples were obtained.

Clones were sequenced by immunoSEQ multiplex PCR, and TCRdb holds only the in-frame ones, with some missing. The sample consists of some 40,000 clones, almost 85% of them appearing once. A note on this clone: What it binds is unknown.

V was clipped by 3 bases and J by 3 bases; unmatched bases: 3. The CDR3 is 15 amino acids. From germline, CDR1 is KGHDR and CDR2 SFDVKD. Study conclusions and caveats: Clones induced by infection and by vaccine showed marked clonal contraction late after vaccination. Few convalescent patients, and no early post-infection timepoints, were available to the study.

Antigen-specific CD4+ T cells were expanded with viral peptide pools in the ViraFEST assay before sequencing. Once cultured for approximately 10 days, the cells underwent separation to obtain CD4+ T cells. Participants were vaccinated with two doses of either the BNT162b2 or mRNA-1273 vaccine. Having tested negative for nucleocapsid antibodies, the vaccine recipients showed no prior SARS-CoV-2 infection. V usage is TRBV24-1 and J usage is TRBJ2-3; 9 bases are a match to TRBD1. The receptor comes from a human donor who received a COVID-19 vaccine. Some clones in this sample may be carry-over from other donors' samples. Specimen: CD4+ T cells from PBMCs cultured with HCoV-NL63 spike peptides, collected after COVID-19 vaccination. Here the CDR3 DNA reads TGTGCCACCAGTGATCCGGGACAGGGAACAGATACGCAGTATTTT. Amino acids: CATSDPGQGTDTQYF.